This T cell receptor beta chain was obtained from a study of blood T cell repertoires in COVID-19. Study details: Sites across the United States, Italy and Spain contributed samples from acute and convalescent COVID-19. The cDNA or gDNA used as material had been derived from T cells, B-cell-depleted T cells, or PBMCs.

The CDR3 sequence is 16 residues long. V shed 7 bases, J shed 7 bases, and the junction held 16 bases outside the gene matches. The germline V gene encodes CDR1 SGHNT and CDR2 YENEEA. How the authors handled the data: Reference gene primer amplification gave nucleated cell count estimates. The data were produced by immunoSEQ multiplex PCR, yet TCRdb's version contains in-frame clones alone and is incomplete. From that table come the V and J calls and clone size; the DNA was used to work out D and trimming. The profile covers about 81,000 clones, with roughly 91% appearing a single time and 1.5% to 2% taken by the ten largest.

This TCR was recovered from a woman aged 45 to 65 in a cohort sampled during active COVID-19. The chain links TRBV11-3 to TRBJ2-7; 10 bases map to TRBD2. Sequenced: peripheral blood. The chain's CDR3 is CASTSSGSSPLGEQYF. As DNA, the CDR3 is TGTGCCAGCACCTCTAGCGGGAGTTCCCCCCTCGGGGAGCAGTACTTC.